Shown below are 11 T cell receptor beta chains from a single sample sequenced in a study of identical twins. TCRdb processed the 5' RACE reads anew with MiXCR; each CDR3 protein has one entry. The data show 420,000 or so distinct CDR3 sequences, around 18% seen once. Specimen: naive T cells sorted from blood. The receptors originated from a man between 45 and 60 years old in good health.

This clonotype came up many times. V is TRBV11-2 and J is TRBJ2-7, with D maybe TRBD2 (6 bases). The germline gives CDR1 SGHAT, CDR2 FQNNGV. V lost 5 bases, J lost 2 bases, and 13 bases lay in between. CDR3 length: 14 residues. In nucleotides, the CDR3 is TGTGCCAGCAGCCTCGCGGGGAGAACCTACGAGCAGTACTTC. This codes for CASSLAGRTYEQYF. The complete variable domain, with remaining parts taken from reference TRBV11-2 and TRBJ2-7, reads EAGVAQSPRYKIIEKRQSVAFWCNPISGHATLYWYQQILGQGPKLLIQFQNNGVVDDSQLPKDRFSAERLKGVDSTLKIQPAKLEDSAVYLCASSLAGRTYEQYFGPGTRLTVT.

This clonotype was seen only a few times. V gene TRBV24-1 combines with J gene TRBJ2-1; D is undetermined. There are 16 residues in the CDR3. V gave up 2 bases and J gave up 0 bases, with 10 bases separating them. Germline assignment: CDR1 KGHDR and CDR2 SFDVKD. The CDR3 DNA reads TGTGCCACCAGTGATTACGACACCAGCTCCTACAATGAGCAGTTCTTC. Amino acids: CATSDYDTSSYNEQFF.

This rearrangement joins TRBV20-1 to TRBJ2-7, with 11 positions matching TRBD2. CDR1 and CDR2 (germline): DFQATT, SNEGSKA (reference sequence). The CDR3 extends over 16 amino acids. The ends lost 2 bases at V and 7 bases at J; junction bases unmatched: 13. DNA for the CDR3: TGCAGTGCTAGACGGGCGGGGACTAGCGGAATGAAGGAGCAGTACTTC. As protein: CSARRAGTSGMKEQYF.

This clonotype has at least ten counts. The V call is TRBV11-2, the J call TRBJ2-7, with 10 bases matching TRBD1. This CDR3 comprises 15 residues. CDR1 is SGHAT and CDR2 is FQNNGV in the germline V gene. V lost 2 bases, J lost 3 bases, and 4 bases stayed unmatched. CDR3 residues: CASSLPTGGLYEQYF. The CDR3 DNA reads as TGTGCCAGCAGCTTACCGACAGGGGGCCTCTACGAGCAGTACTTC.

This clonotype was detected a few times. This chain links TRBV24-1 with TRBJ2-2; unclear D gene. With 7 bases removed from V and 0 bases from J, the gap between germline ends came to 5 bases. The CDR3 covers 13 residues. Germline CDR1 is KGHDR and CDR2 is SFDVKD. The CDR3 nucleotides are TGTGCCACCAGGGGGACGAACACCGGGGAGCTGTTTTTT. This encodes CATRGTNTGELFF.

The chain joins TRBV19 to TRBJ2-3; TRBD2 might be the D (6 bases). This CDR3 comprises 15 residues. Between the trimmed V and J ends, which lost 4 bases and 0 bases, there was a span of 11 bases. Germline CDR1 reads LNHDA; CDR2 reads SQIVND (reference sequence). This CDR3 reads CASSKTRWSTDTQYF. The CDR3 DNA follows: TGTGCCAGTAGTAAGACTAGGTGGAGCACAGATACGCAGTATTTT.

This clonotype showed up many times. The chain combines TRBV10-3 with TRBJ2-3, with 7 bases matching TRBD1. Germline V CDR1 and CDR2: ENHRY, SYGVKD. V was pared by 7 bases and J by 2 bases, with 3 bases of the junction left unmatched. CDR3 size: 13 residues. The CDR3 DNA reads TGTGCCATCAAAGGGACAGCCACAGATACGCAGTATTTT. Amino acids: CAIKGTATDTQYF.

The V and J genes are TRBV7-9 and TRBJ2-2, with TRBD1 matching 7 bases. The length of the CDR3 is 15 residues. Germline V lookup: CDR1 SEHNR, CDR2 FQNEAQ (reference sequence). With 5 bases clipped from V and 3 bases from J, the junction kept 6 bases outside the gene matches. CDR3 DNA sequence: TGTGCCAGCAGCCCCTGGGACAGATACACCGGGGAGCTGTTTTTT. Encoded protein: CASSPWDRYTGELFF.

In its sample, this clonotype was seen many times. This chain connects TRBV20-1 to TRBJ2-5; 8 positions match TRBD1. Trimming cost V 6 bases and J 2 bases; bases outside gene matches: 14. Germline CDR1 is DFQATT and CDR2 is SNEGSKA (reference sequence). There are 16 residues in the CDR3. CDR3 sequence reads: CSATGTGWFVQETQYF. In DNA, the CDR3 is TGCAGTGCAACCGGGACAGGATGGTTCGTTCAAGAGACCCAGTACTTC.

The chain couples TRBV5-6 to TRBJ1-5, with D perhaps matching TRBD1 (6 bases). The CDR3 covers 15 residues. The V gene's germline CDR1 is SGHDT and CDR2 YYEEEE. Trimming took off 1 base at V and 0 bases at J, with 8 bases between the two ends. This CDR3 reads CASSLRGNSNQPQHF. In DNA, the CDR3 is TGTGCCAGCAGCTTGAGGGGGAATAGCAATCAGCCCCAGCATTTT.

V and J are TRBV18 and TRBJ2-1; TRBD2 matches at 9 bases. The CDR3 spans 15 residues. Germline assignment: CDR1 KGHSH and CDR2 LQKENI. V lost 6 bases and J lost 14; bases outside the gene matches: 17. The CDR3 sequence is CASSPASGTNEGKFF. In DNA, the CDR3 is TGTGCCAGCTCCCCCGCTAGCGGGACAAATGAGGGAAAGTTCTTC.